The rows below give T cell receptor beta chains drawn from one sample of a study of identifying expanded T cells in peripheral blood. Measured with immunoSEQ multiplex PCR; TCRdb has only the in-frame clones, and not every one. This table has approximately 100,000 clones, more than 70% appearing once. Specimen: blood. These TCRs come from a person aged 18-70 years in good health. Each CDR3 is given with its conserved first and last residue. The D gene is left open where the match is weak. Only some rows state a clone size, as once, few, many or a class for expanded clones.

size: NA
D: TRBD1
V: TRBV28
J: TRBJ2-7
CDR3: CASSLSRTGYEQYF
DNA: TGTGCCAGCAGTTTGTCGAGGACAGGCTACGAGCAGTACTTC

size: few
D: NA
V: TRBV6-4
J: TRBJ2-2
CDR3: CASSPGESTGELFF
DNA: TGTGCCAGCTCCCCGGGAGAGAGCACCGGGGAGCTGTTTTTT

size: NA
D: NA
V: TRBV9
J: TRBJ2-3
CDR3: CASSVVPLGTDTQYF
DNA: TGTGCCAGCAGCGTAGTCCCCCTTGGCACAGATACGCAGTATTTT

size: NA
D: TRBD2
V: TRBV5-1
J: TRBJ2-7
CDR3: CASSLGAGGGEQYF
DNA: TGCGCCAGCAGCTTGGGCGCGGGAGGCGGCGAGCAGTACTTC

size: NA
D: NA
V: TRBV20-1
J: TRBJ2-5
CDR3: CSARDRETQYF
DNA: TGCAGTGCTAGAGATAGAGAGACCCAGTACTTC

size: NA
D: NA
V: TRBV6-1
J: TRBJ2-7
CDR3: CASSDWGLNGYF
DNA: TGTGCCAGCAGTGATTGGGGGCTAAACGGGTACTTC

size: NA
D: NA
V: TRBV27
J: TRBJ2-7
CDR3: CASSLKPGHRAYF
DNA: TGTGCCAGCAGTTTAAAGCCGGGACACCGGGCGTACTTC

size: NA
D: TRBD1
V: TRBV11-2
J: TRBJ2-5
CDR3: CASTLYRGRQETQYF
DNA: TGTGCCAGCACCCTGTACAGGGGGCGCCAGGAGACCCAGTACTTC

size: NA
D: TRBD1
V: TRBV25-1
J: TRBJ1-1
CDR3: CASSESGQAKNTEAFF
DNA: TGTGCCAGCAGTGAATCGGGACAGGCGAAGAACACTGAAGCTTTCTTT

size: NA
D: NA
V: TRBV7-3
J: TRBJ2-1
CDR3: CASSLGDGYNEQFF
DNA: TGTGCCAGCAGCTTGGGGGACGGCTACAATGAGCAGTTCTTC

size: NA
D: NA
V: TRBV19
J: TRBJ2-6
CDR3: CASSMDDGSGANVLTF
DNA: TGTGCCAGTAGTATGGATGACGGCTCTGGGGCCAACGTCCTGACTTTC

size: NA
D: TRBD1
V: TRBV10-3
J: TRBJ2-1
CDR3: CAISESRTGGPLDEQFF
DNA: TGTGCCATCAGTGAGTCGAGGACAGGGGGCCCGCTGGATGAGCAGTTCTTC

size: once
D: TRBD1
V: TRBV4-3
J: TRBJ2-7
CDR3: CASSQAPTGGYEQYF
DNA: TGCGCCAGCAGCCAAGCCCCCACAGGGGGCTACGAGCAGTACTTC

size: once
D: NA
V: TRBV2
J: TRBJ1-3
CDR3: CARGSGNTIYF
DNA: TGTGCCAGGGGGTCTGGAAACACCATATATTTT

size: few
D: TRBD1
V: TRBV14
J: TRBJ1-2
CDR3: CASSQVRGHGYTF
DNA: TGTGCCAGCAGCCAAGTGAGGGGGCATGGCTACACCTTC

size: NA
D: NA
V: TRBV5-1
J: TRBJ1-1
CDR3: CASSLGQNMNTEAFF
DNA: TGCGCCAGCAGCTTGGGACAAAACATGAACACTGAAGCTTTCTTT

size: NA
D: TRBD1
V: TRBV6-4
J: TRBJ1-5
CDR3: CASSESGTGGQPQHF
DNA: TGTGCCAGCAGTGAGTCCGGGACAGGGGGTCAGCCCCAGCATTTT

size: few
D: NA
V: TRBV6-5
J: TRBJ1-5
CDR3: CASSPLAVNQPQHF
DNA: TGTGCCAGCAGTCCCCTCGCGGTCAATCAGCCCCAGCATTTT

size: NA
D: TRBD2
V: TRBV7-9
J: TRBJ2-1
CDR3: CASSLGLAAIGEEQFF
DNA: TGTGCCAGCAGCTTAGGCCTAGCGGCGATCGGGGAAGAGCAGTTCTTC

size: NA
D: TRBD2
V: TRBV27
J: TRBJ2-2
CDR3: CASSRLAGNTGELFF
DNA: TGTGCCAGCAGTAGATTAGCGGGTAACACCGGGGAGCTGTTTTTT

size: once
D: NA
V: TRBV30
J: TRBJ1-1
CDR3: CAWTGQTNTEAFF
DNA: TGTGCCTGGACGGGACAAACCAACACTGAAGCTTTCTTT

size: NA
D: NA
V: TRBV19
J: TRBJ1-4
CDR3: CASSTGTTVLNEKLFF
DNA: TGTGCCAGTAGCACCGGGACAACCGTCCTTAATGAAAAACTGTTTTTT

size: once
D: TRBD2
V: TRBV7-3
J: TRBJ2-1
CDR3: CASSLTSGGVEQFF
DNA: TGTGCCAGCAGCCTGACTAGCGGGGGGGTGGAGCAGTTCTTC

size: NA
D: TRBD1
V: TRBV4-1
J: TRBJ1-4
CDR3: CASSQGLQGVDEKLFF
DNA: TGCGCCAGCAGCCAAGGGCTACAGGGGGTGGATGAAAAACTGTTTTTT

size: NA
D: NA
V: TRBV28
J: TRBJ1-5
CDR3: CASSPPGGGSNQPQHF
DNA: TGTGCCAGCAGTCCACCCGGGGGGGGGAGCAATCAGCCCCAGCATTTT

size: NA
D: NA
V: TRBV4-3
J: TRBJ2-7
CDR3: CASSQGPGSYEQYF
DNA: TGCGCCAGCAGCCAAGGTCCTGGCTCCTACGAGCAGTACTTC

size: NA
D: NA
V: TRBV25-1
J: TRBJ1-4
CDR3: CASSDPNTNEKLFF
DNA: TGTGCCAGCAGTGACCCCAACACGAATGAAAAACTGTTTTTT

size: NA
D: NA
V: TRBV27
J: TRBJ1-2
CDR3: CASSLQGAVGYGYTF
DNA: TGTGCCAGCAGTTTACAAGGGGCGGTTGGCTATGGCTACACCTTC

size: NA
D: NA
V: TRBV4-1
J: TRBJ2-7
CDR3: CASSQDGSAYEQYF
DNA: TGCGCCAGCAGCCAAGATGGGTCGGCCTACGAGCAGTACTTC

size: NA
D: TRBD1
V: TRBV7-2
J: TRBJ1-2
CDR3: CASSDPTGTGYTF
DNA: TGTGCCAGCAGCGACCCGACAGGGACTGGCTACACCTTC

size: NA
D: NA
V: TRBV9
J: TRBJ2-1
CDR3: CASSDSGPKRNEQFF
DNA: TGTGCCAGCAGCGACTCAGGACCTAAACGCAATGAGCAGTTCTTC

size: NA
D: NA
V: TRBV7-6
J: TRBJ1-2
CDR3: CASSPSVGRHYGYTF
DNA: TGTGCCAGCAGCCCATCGGTGGGGCGCCACTATGGCTACACCTTC

size: NA
D: NA
V: TRBV6-5
J: TRBJ1-1
CDR3: CASSYSGGTEAFF
DNA: TGTGCCAGCAGTTACTCAGGGGGCACTGAAGCTTTCTTT

size: few
D: NA
V: TRBV6-1
J: TRBJ2-2
CDR3: CASSEKEPGELFF
DNA: TGTGCCAGCAGTGAGAAAGAGCCCGGGGAGCTGTTTTTT

size: NA
D: TRBD2
V: TRBV2
J: TRBJ2-1
CDR3: CASSDPLAGLYNEQFF
DNA: TGTGCCAGCAGCGACCCACTAGCGGGTCTCTACAATGAGCAGTTCTTC

size: NA
D: NA
V: TRBV28
J: TRBJ2-7
CDR3: CASSLNEQYF
DNA: TGTGCCAGCAGTTTGAACGAGCAGTACTTC

size: once
D: TRBD2
V: TRBV7-2
J: TRBJ2-2
CDR3: CASSSREVGVTGELFF
DNA: TGTGCCAGCAGCTCCCGGGAGGTCGGGGTCACCGGGGAGCTGTTTTTT

size: NA
D: TRBD2
V: TRBV19
J: TRBJ2-7
CDR3: CASSIGAGGYEQYF
DNA: TGTGCCAGTAGTATCGGAGCGGGAGGCTACGAGCAGTACTTC

size: once
D: TRBD1
V: TRBV9
J: TRBJ1-2
CDR3: CASSKRDREPYGYTF
DNA: TGTGCCAGCAGCAAGAGGGACAGGGAGCCCTATGGCTACACCTTC

size: NA
D: NA
V: TRBV5-6
J: TRBJ2-6
CDR3: CASSLGRDFFVSGANVLTF
DNA: TGTGCCAGCAGCTTGGGCAGGGACTTTTTCGTCTCTGGGGCCAACGTCCTGACTTTC

size: NA
D: NA
V: TRBV7-9
J: TRBJ1-5
CDR3: CASSLSSQPQHF
DNA: TGTGCCAGCAGCTTAAGCTCTCAGCCCCAGCATTTT

size: NA
D: TRBD1
V: TRBV5-1
J: TRBJ1-3
CDR3: CASSLSGQGRNTIYF
DNA: TGCGCCAGCAGCTTGTCGGGACAGGGGAGAAACACCATATATTTT

size: NA
D: TRBD2
V: TRBV7-8
J: TRBJ2-1
CDR3: CASSLRREGLDEQFF
DNA: TGTGCCAGCAGCTTACGACGGGAGGGCCTGGATGAGCAGTTCTTC

size: NA
D: NA
V: TRBV6-5
J: TRBJ2-2
CDR3: CASSYSTANTGELFF
DNA: TGTGCCAGCAGTTACTCGACAGCGAACACCGGGGAGCTGTTTTTT

size: NA
D: NA
V: TRBV6-4
J: TRBJ1-4
CDR3: CASVKGEKLFF
DNA: TGTGCCAGCGTCAAGGGCGAAAAACTGTTTTTT

size: NA
D: NA
V: TRBV11-2
J: TRBJ2-6
CDR3: CASSLTTSSGANVLTF
DNA: TGTGCCAGCAGTTTGACTACCAGCTCTGGGGCCAACGTCCTGACTTTC

size: NA
D: NA
V: TRBV6-5
J: TRBJ2-3
CDR3: CASSYSRVDTQYF
DNA: TGTGCCAGCAGTTACTCTCGGGTAGATACGCAGTATTTT

size: NA
D: TRBD2
V: TRBV4-2
J: TRBJ2-1
CDR3: CASSQGLAGGVQYNEQFF
DNA: TGTGCCAGCAGCCAAGGACTAGCGGGAGGCGTCCAGTACAATGAGCAGTTCTTC

size: NA
D: NA
V: TRBV5-1
J: TRBJ1-6
CDR3: CASSFTGLGSPLHF
DNA: TGCGCCAGCAGCTTTACAGGGTTGGGTTCACCCCTCCACTTT

size: NA
D: NA
V: TRBV5-4
J: TRBJ2-1
CDR3: CASSPQGGSYNEQFF
DNA: TGTGCCAGCAGCCCGCAGGGTGGGTCCTACAATGAGCAGTTCTTC

size: NA
D: NA
V: TRBV5-5
J: TRBJ1-4
CDR3: CASSLVGGSREKLFF
DNA: TGTGCCAGCAGCTTGGTAGGAGGGTCTCGTGAAAAACTGTTTTTT

size: NA
D: TRBD2
V: TRBV6-1
J: TRBJ2-3
CDR3: CASSEVGGGATDTQYF
DNA: TGTGCCAGCAGTGAAGTGGGCGGGGGGGCCACAGATACGCAGTATTTT

size: NA
D: TRBD1
V: TRBV11-1
J: TRBJ2-3
CDR3: CASSRDRPDTQYF
DNA: TGTGCCAGCAGCCGGGACAGGCCGGATACGCAGTATTTT

size: NA
D: NA
V: TRBV5-6
J: TRBJ2-5
CDR3: CASSLGPRGQTQYF
DNA: TGTGCCAGCAGCTTGGGACCCCGAGGGCAGACCCAGTACTTC